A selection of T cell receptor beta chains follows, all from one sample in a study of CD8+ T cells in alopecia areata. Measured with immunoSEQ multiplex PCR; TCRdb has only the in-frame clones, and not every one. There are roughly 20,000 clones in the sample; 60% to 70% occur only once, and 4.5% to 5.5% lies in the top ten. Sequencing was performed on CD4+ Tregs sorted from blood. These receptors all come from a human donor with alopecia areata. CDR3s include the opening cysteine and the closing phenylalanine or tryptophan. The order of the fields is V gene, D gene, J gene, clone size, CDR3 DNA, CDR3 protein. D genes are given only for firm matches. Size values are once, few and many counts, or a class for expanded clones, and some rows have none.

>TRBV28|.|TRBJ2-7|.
TGTGCCAGCAGTTTAGGCGGGACTTACTACGAGCAGTACTTC
CASSLGGTYYEQYF
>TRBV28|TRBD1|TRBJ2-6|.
TGTGCCAGCAGTGCGGGACAGGGGAGACCTGGGGCCAACGTCCTGACTTTC
CASSAGQGRPGANVLTF
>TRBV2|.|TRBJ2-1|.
TGTGCCAGCAGTGAGATCGGGATCGGCAATGAGCAGTTCTTC
CASSEIGIGNEQFF
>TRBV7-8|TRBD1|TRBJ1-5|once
TGTGCCAGCAGCTCAACCGGGACAGGCTCTGGGCCCCAGCATTTT
CASSSTGTGSGPQHF
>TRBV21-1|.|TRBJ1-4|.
TGTGCCAGCAGCAAAAGTATGGCCATCATTTTTGAGTTTTTT
CASSKSMAIIFEFF
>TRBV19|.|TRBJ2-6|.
TGTGCCAGTAGTATAATCGCTGGGGCCAACGTCCTGACTTTC
CASSIIAGANVLTF
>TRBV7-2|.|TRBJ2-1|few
TGTGCCAGCAGCTTAGGGTCGCCCACCGCAAATGAGCAGTTCTTC
CASSLGSPTANEQFF
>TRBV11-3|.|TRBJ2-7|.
TGTGCCAGCAGCCCCCTAGGACAGACATACGAGCAGTACTTC
CASSPLGQTYEQYF
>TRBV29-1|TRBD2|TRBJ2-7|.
TGCAGCGTTGGTCAAGCGGGGGTATCCTACGAGCAGTACTTC
CSVGQAGVSYEQYF
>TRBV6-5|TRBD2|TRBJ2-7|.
TGTGCCAGCAGTTACGGGCCAGCGGGAGGGCATTACGAGCAGTACTTC
CASSYGPAGGHYEQYF
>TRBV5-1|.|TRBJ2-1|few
TGCGCCAGCAGCTTGGATGTAGTTAGGGATGAGCAGTTCTTC
CASSLDVVRDEQFF
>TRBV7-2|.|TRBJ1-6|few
TGTGCCAGCAGCTTAGCGGATTACGGGAAGGCTTCACCCCTCCACTTT
CASSLADYGKASPLHF
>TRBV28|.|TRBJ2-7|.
TGTGCCAGCAGTTTGGGTCTATGGGGCTCCCACGAGCAGTACTTC
CASSLGLWGSHEQYF
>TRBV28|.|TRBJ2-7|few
TGTGCCAGCAGTTTTCAGGGGTTTAGGTACGAGCAGTACTTC
CASSFQGFRYEQYF